The entry that follows covers one T cell receptor (beta chain) sequence. Between the trimmed V and J ends, which lost 4 bases and 5 bases, there was a span of 11 bases. Germline V lookup: CDR1 LGHNA, CDR2 YNFKEQ. The CDR3 covers 13 residues. Clones were sequenced by immunoSEQ multiplex PCR, and TCRdb holds only the in-frame ones, with some missing. In the table there are tens of thousands of clones, roughly four fifths of which are singletons. The data stem from a study of graft-versus-host responses after intestinal transplantation. Study context: Recipients were all induced with anti-thymocyte globulin, then given tacrolimus and steroids for around three years.

The V and J genes are TRBV4-2 and TRBJ2-5; D ambiguous. This receptor was identified in a human patient who received an intestinal transplant, so some T cells may come from the graft donor. The source was PBMCs, collected roughly 1,000 days after transplant. CDR3 in DNA: TGTGCCAGCAGCCGTCAATTCAGGGAGACCCAGTACTTC. Its protein is CASSRQFRETQYF.